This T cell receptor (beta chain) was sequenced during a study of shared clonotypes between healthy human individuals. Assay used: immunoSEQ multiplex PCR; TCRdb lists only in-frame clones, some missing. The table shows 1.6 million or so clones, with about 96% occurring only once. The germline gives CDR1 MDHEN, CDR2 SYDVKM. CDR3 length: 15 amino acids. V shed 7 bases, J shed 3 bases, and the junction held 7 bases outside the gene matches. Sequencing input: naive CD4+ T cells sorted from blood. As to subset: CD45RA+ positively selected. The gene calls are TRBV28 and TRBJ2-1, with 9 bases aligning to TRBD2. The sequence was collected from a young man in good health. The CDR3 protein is CASTRSGRNYNEQFF. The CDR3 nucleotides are TGTGCCAGCACCCGAAGCGGGAGGAACTACAATGAGCAGTTCTTC.